This entry lists 21 T cell receptor beta chains sequenced from one sample in a study of regulatory T cells in long-lasting Graves disease (dated by TCRdb to the early 2020s). Library generation was performed with multiplex PCR. Sequencing was carried out with an Illumina HiSeq 4000. TCR beta libraries were built with iRepertoire HTBI primers and Arm-PCR amplification of CDR3 regions. The public reads were reanalyzed by TCRdb: fastp trimming at Q25, MiXCR alignment, in-frame beta chains only. Rows merge per CDR3 protein into single entries with the most common DNA and genes. For this sample the table gives about 470,000 distinct CDR3 sequences, of which about 15% were detected only once. In total, the top ten clones hold approximately 15% of the sample. The intended sense of this specimen's time point label: newly diagnosed GD, antithyroid drugs for less than 3 months. For both TCR sequencing and RNA sequencing, RNA was extracted from PBMCs using TRIzol.

Separately, the same data were catalogued under a study of T cells in Graves' hyperthyroidism and ophthalmopathy.

The source was peripheral blood mononuclear cells (PBMCs), collected at new diagnosis, from a patient treated with antithyroid drugs. Every receptor here comes from a woman in her twenties or thirties with Graves disease. Donor details come from another sample of the same person, matched by shared clones.

This clonotype was counted at least ten times. The chain links TRBV12-3 or TRBV12-4 to TRBJ2-1; TRBD2 matches 10 bases. The CDR3 totals 15 residues. The V segment lost 3 bases and the J segment 8 bases; nucleotides outside the gene matches: 7. The CDR3 DNA sequence: TGTGCCAGCAGTTTGGAGCGGGAGGGCATGGATGAGCAGTTCTTC. Its protein is CASSLEREGMDEQFF.

At least ten counts were recorded for this clonotype. The V and J genes are TRBV30 and TRBJ2-7; D ambiguous. The CDR3 totals 13 residues. Germline V gene data show CDR1 as GTSNPN and CDR2 as SVGIG (reference sequence). Trimming took off 4 bases at V and 6 bases at J, with 16 bases between the two ends. CDR3 sequence (DNA): TGTGCCTGGAACAATGGGCCTGAGAGCGAGCAGTACTTC. Translating gives CAWNNGPESEQYF.

This chain connects TRBV7-9 to TRBJ2-3, with 7 bases matching TRBD2. V gave up 5 bases and J gave up 2 bases; unmatched junction bases: 4. The germline CDR1 and CDR2 sequences are SEHNR and FQNEAQ (reference sequence). The CDR3 is 14 amino acids. Written as DNA, the CDR3 is TGTGCCAGCAGCCCCCGGGGGGACACAGATACGCAGTATTTT. Amino acids: CASSPRGDTDTQYF.

CDR3 region: CASSVERGGQDYGYTF. CDR3 DNA: TGTGCCAGCAGCGTAGAGCGAGGTGGACAGGACTATGGCTACACCTTC. The V call is TRBV9, the J call TRBJ1-2; 7 bases align to TRBD1. V shed 0 bases and J 3 bases; nucleotides not matched to a gene: 8. Germline V gene lookup returns CDR1 SGDLS and CDR2 YYNGEE. CDR3 size: 16 residues.

This clonotype was found a few times. The chain carries TRBV5-1 and TRBJ2-2; 7 bases match TRBD2. The CDR3 extends over 15 amino acids. Germline CDR1 reads SGHRS; CDR2 reads YFSETQ. J gave up 1 base and V 6 bases, and 6 bases lay outside the gene matches. The CDR3 DNA reads TGCGCCAGCACGTCAGCGGGGTGGAACACCGGGGAGCTGTTTTTT. It codes for CASTSAGWNTGELFF.

The chain couples TRBV12-3 or TRBV12-4 to TRBJ2-7; TRBD2 matches at 9 bases. CDR3 size: 16 residues. The ends lost 2 bases at V and 1 base at J; junction bases unmatched: 6. The CDR3 spells CASSLQAGGPSYEQYF. Written as DNA, the CDR3 is TGTGCCAGCAGTTTACAGGCGGGAGGGCCTTCCTACGAGCAGTACTTC.

This clonotype was observed at least ten times. The V gene is TRBV5-1, the J gene TRBJ2-1, with 11 bases aligning to TRBD2. The V gene end was trimmed by 0 bases and the J gene end by 7 bases; junction bases not matched to a gene: 12. CDR1 is SGHRS, CDR2 YFSETQ, per germline. There are 18 residues in the CDR3. CDR3 sequence: CASSLGLAGLPQGNEQFF. The CDR3 nucleotides are TGCGCCAGCAGCTTGGGACTAGCGGGACTCCCTCAGGGGAATGAGCAGTTCTTC.

The chain recombines TRBV19 with TRBJ2-1; D is unresolved. CDR1 and CDR2 (germline): LNHDA, SQIVND (reference sequence). The ends were cut back, 3 bases at V and 6 bases at J, with 9 bases in the middle. This CDR3 has 13 amino acids. CDR3 sequence reads: CASSIIPSNEQFF. The CDR3 DNA sequence: TGTGCCAGTAGTATTATTCCTAGCAATGAGCAGTTCTTC.

The DNA of the CDR3 is TGTGCCAGCAGCATAAGCCGGGGGAGCAATCAGCCCCAGCATTTT. Amino acid sequence: CASSISRGSNQPQHF. V is TRBV7-2 and J is TRBJ1-5, with D possibly TRBD1 on 5 matching bases. The V end was cut by 5 bases, the J end by 1 base, with 12 bases between. The CDR3 totals 15 residues. The germline V gene encodes CDR1 SGHTA and CDR2 FQGNSA.

This clonotype has only a few counts. The chain combines TRBV29-1 with TRBJ1-2, with 8 bases lining up with TRBD1. The CDR3 length is 10 residues. The germline gives CDR1 SQVTM, CDR2 ANQGSEA. The V gene end was trimmed by 6 bases and the J gene end by 10 bases; junction bases not matched to a gene: 4. For the CDR3, the DNA is TGCAGCGTGACAGGGGATCACTACACCTTC. It yields the protein CSVTGDHYTF.

As for this clonotype: A much larger clone differs by one base, so this may be a read error. J is TRBJ1-1 and V is TRBV18; 7 bases fit TRBD1. CDR1 is KGHSH and CDR2 is LQKENI in the germline V gene. This CDR3 is 15 amino acids long. The DNA for the CDR3 is TGTGCCAGCCTGCCGGGACAGCGCATGAACACTGAAGCTCTCTTT. It encodes CASLPGQRMNTEALF.

The chain carries TRBV24-1 and TRBJ2-7; tentatively, D is TRBD1 (6 bases). Germline V gene sequence: CDR1 KGHDR, CDR2 SFDVKD. V lost 4 bases to trimming and J lost 3 bases, with 12 bases between them. CDR3 size: 14 residues. The CDR3 DNA is TGTGCCACCAGTGAAACAGGGTCCCTCTACGAGCAGTACTTC. Its protein is CATSETGSLYEQYF.

This clonotype was observed a few times. The CDR3 coding sequence is TGTGCCAGCAGACTAGCGAAGAACACCGGGGAGCTGTTTTTT. It translates to CASRLAKNTGELFF. The genes are TRBV27 and TRBJ2-2, with 7 bases lining up with TRBD2. The V and J ends lost 6 bases and 1 base, in that order; junction bases with no gene match: 2. The germline CDR1 and CDR2 sequences are MNHEY and SMNVEV (reference sequence). The CDR3 extends over 14 amino acids.

This clonotype was detected many times. The chain recombines TRBV7-2 with TRBJ2-1; TRBD2 matches at 9 bases. The CDR3 covers 14 residues. Germline values: CDR1 SGHTA, CDR2 FQGNSA. With 8 bases clipped from V and 4 bases from J, the junction kept 6 bases outside the gene matches. CDR3 in amino acids: CASAGGPGYNEQFF. The CDR3 region has the DNA TGTGCCAGCGCGGGAGGGCCGGGGTACAATGAGCAGTTCTTC. The full variable domain, with the rest looked up from reference TRBV7-2 and TRBJ2-1, is GAGVSQSPSNKVTEKGKDVELRCDPISGHTALYWYRQSLGQGLEFLIYFQGNSAPDKSGLPSDRFSAERTGGSVSTLTIQRTQQEDSAVYLCASAGGPGYNEQFFGPGTRLTVL.

This clonotype was detected many times. The genes are TRBV5-1 and TRBJ2-3; 8 nucleotides align to TRBD2. Unmatched junction bases numbered 5, after V lost 0 bases and J lost 2 bases. CDR3 length: 16 amino acids. Germline V gene data show CDR1 as SGHRS and CDR2 as YFSETQ. CDR3 DNA sequence: TGCGCCAGCAGCTTGGGTGGACTAGCCCCCACAGATACGCAGTATTTT. This encodes CASSLGGLAPTDTQYF.

The sample holds a few counts of this clonotype. A far larger clone is one base from this, pointing to a likely read error. V gene TRBV9 combines with J gene TRBJ2-3; the match to TRBD1 covers 7 bases. The J call may be incorrect, as the DNA end agrees better with TRBJ2-7. CDR1 and CDR2 (germline): SGDLS, YYNGEE. This CDR3 comprises 13 residues. The CDR3 here is CASSPGQDNEQYF. For the CDR3, the DNA is TGTGCCAGCAGCCCCGGACAGGACAATGAGCAGTACTTC.

This clonotype appeared many times. The V call is TRBV28, the J call TRBJ2-3; D may match TRBD1 or TRBD2 (5 bases each). Germline lookup yields CDR1 MDHEN and CDR2 SYDVKM. V shed 3 bases and J shed 5 bases, with 15 bases lying between them. The length of the CDR3 is 15 residues. The chain's CDR3 is CASSLGTLLEDTQYF. In nucleotides, the CDR3 is TGTGCCAGCAGTTTGGGGACCTTACTAGAAGATACGCAGTATTTT.

This clonotype was detected a few times. The V and J genes are TRBV12-3 or TRBV12-4 and TRBJ1-4, with 10 bases identical to TRBD1. The CDR3 runs 15 residues. V gave up 5 bases and J gave up 6 bases; unmatched junction bases: 6. In nucleotides, the CDR3 is TGTGCCAGCAGTCTCGCCGGGACAGGGGATGAAAAACTGTTTTTT. It specifies CASSLAGTGDEKLFF.

This clonotype was counted ten times or more. The chain recombines TRBV29-1 with TRBJ1-5, with TRBD1 matching 7 bases. This CDR3 region has 13 residues. The junction had 2 bases not matched to a gene; V was cut back by 4 bases and J by 2 bases. Germline CDR1 is SQVTM and CDR2 is ANQGSEA. Written as DNA, the CDR3 is TGCAGCGTTGCTACAGGGGGCAATCAGCCCCAGCATTTT. Protein sequence: CSVATGGNQPQHF.

In its sample, this clonotype was seen a few times. The chain recombines TRBV20-1 with TRBJ2-4; TRBD1 matches at 10 bases. The V gene's germline CDR1 is DFQATT and CDR2 SNEGSKA (reference sequence). V lost 5 bases, J lost 0 bases, and 10 bases stayed unmatched. The CDR3 runs to 17 residues. In nucleotides, the CDR3 is TGCAGTGCTCGACAGGGGGCTTCCCCTTTAGCCAAAAACATTCAGTACTTC. Its translation is CSARQGASPLAKNIQYF.

The J gene is TRBJ1-2, the V gene TRBV5-6; TRBD1 might be the D (6 bases). The V gene lost 4 bases and the J gene lost 3 bases, with 19 bases spanning the gap. Germline V gene lookup returns CDR1 SGHDT and CDR2 YYEEEE. This CDR3 is built from 16 residues. CDR3 sequence: CASSRGAGSRDYGYTF. The CDR3 DNA follows: TGTGCCAGCAGCCGGGGGGCAGGCAGTAGGGACTATGGCTACACCTTC.